Below are 27 T cell receptor beta chains sequenced from a single sample in a study of shared clonotypes between healthy human individuals. Sequenced by immunoSEQ multiplex PCR; TCRdb stores in-frame clones only, minus some. This sample yields about 610,000 clones, of which more than 95% are seen a single time; less than 0.065% belongs to the top ten. The specimen sequenced was naive CD4+ T cells sorted from blood. The subset here: CD45RA+ positively selected. The receptors shown here come from a woman in her twenties or thirties in good health.

Concerning this clone: Other DNA sequences within the sample encode an identical CDR3. This chain uses TRBV28 with TRBJ1-6; no definite D call. Per the germline V gene, CDR1 is MDHEN and CDR2 is SYDVKM. The CDR3 has 12 residues. V lost 3 bases, J lost 7 bases, and 4 bases lay in between. CDR3: CASSFKNSPLHF. The CDR3 coding sequence is TGTGCCAGCAGTTTTAAGAATTCACCCCTCCACTTT.

This clone was seen a single time. The V gene is TRBV7-3, the J gene TRBJ2-1; 7 bases align to TRBD2. CDR1 is SGHTA, CDR2 FQGTGA, per germline. V gave up 6 bases and J gave up 2 bases; unmatched junction bases: 4. The CDR3 contains 14 residues. The CDR3 DNA follows: TGTGCCAGCAGACCGAGCGGGGCCTACAATGAGCAGTTCTTC. Encoded protein: CASRPSGAYNEQFF.

The chain couples TRBV7-9 to TRBJ1-1, with 8 positions matching TRBD1. This CDR3 is built from 13 residues. The germline gives CDR1 SEHNR, CDR2 FQNEAQ (reference sequence). With 3 bases clipped from V and 4 bases from J, the junction kept 1 base outside the gene matches. The CDR3 protein is CASSFTGGTEAFF. The CDR3 DNA follows: TGTGCCAGCAGCTTTACAGGGGGCACTGAAGCTTTCTTT.

This sequence joins TRBV5-1 and TRBJ2-2, with 10 bases fitting TRBD2. V lost 0 bases to trimming and J lost 5 bases; unmatched junction nucleotides: 1. Germline values: CDR1 SGHRS, CDR2 YFSETQ. This CDR3 is built from 15 residues. The CDR3 sequence is CASSLELAGTGELFF. In nucleotides, the CDR3 is TGCGCCAGCAGCTTGGAACTAGCGGGAACCGGGGAGCTGTTTTTT.

CDR3 residues: CASSPPFSLPGREDEQYF. The CDR3 DNA reads TGCGCCAGCAGCCCCCCCTTTAGTCTTCCGGGAAGGGAAGACGAGCAGTACTTC. V is TRBV4-1 and J is TRBJ2-7; perhaps TRBD2 as D (5 bases). The germline CDR1 and CDR2 sequences are MGHRA and YSYEKL. CDR3 size: 18 residues. The ends were cut back, 4 bases at V and 5 bases at J, with 27 bases in the middle.

This clone appeared once. The genes are TRBV28 and TRBJ2-7, with 8 bases matching TRBD1. The germline CDR1 and CDR2 sequences are MDHEN and SYDVKM. This CDR3 is built from 15 residues. Germline trimming cut 7 bases from V and 3 bases from J; bases unmatched to any gene: 11. CDR3: CASKLSGQGGYEQYF. The CDR3 nucleotides are TGTGCCAGCAAACTCTCAGGACAGGGAGGCTACGAGCAGTACTTC.

V and J are TRBV11-2 and TRBJ2-3; TRBD2 agrees at 13 bases. V shed 5 bases and J 5 bases; nucleotides not matched to a gene: 10. The length of the CDR3 is 17 residues. Germline lookup yields CDR1 SGHAT and CDR2 FQNNGV. CDR3 in DNA: TGTGCCAGCAGCGGCAGGACTAGCGGGAGTAGGGGAGATACGCAGTATTTT. Translating gives CASSGRTSGSRGDTQYF.

This clone was counted between two and nine times. The genes are TRBV2 and TRBJ2-7; a possible D gene is TRBD2 (5 bases). The germline V and J ends were trimmed by 5 bases and 6 bases, with 8 bases remaining between them. The CDR3 contains 11 residues. CDR1 SNHLY and CDR2 FYNNEI come from the germline V gene. CDR3 protein: CASSPGFEQYF. The CDR3 coding sequence is TGTGCCAGCAGTCCGGGGTTCGAGCAGTACTTC.

The chain combines TRBV7-8 with TRBJ1-2; 7 bases are shared with TRBD1. The CDR3 covers 14 residues. Germline V gene data show CDR1 as SGHVS and CDR2 as FQNEAQ. V trimming: 5 bases; J trimming: 2 bases; junction bases outside the gene matches: 5. The CDR3 here is CASSRTTGNYGYTF. The DNA of the CDR3 is TGTGCCAGCAGCCGTACGACAGGGAACTATGGCTACACCTTC.

The V call is TRBV10-3, the J call TRBJ2-7, with TRBD1 identical over 7 bases. CDR1 is ENHRY and CDR2 is SYGVKD in the germline V gene. Unmatched junction bases numbered 8, after V lost 5 bases and J lost 1 base. This CDR3 is 15 amino acids long. CDR3 in amino acids: CAISKGGRTSYEQYF. CDR3 in DNA: TGTGCCATCAGTAAAGGGGGCAGAACTTCCTACGAGCAGTACTTC.

The chain employs TRBV19 and TRBJ1-1, with D possibly TRBD1 on 5 matching bases. This CDR3 contains 15 residues. Trimming pared 2 bases from V and 0 bases from J, leaving 10 bases between. Germline loops: CDR1 LNHDA, CDR2 SQIVND (reference sequence). CDR3 in amino acids: CASSITRQMNTEAFF. CDR3 nucleotide sequence: TGTGCCAGTAGTATAACGAGACAGATGAACACTGAAGCTTTCTTT.

This clone was counted a single time. The genes are TRBV6-6 and TRBJ1-2; D not resolved. Germline values: CDR1 MNHNY, CDR2 SVGAGI (reference sequence). The CDR3 is made up of 13 amino acids. Trimming left V 5 bases short and J 4 bases short, with 11 bases between. CDR3: CASSPIASYGYTF. The CDR3, as DNA: TGTGCCAGCAGTCCAATAGCCTCCTATGGCTACACCTTC.

The chain employs TRBV30 and TRBJ2-1; 8 bases line up with TRBD1. CDR1 GTSNPN and CDR2 SVGIG come from the germline V gene (reference sequence). The CDR3 loop spans 11 amino acids. The V segment lost 7 bases and the J segment 6 bases; nucleotides outside the gene matches: 2. CDR3 protein: CAFDRGNEQFF. The DNA for the CDR3 is TGTGCCTTTGACAGGGGCAATGAGCAGTTCTTC.

The chain uses TRBV5-1 and TRBJ2-1; D is uncertain. V lost 4 bases and J lost 0, with 8 bases in between. There are 14 residues in the CDR3. Per the germline V gene, CDR1 is SGHRS and CDR2 is YFSETQ. Here the CDR3 reads CASSPTLSYNEQFF. In DNA, the CDR3 is TGCGCCAGCAGCCCCACCCTCTCCTACAATGAGCAGTTCTTC.

The chain recombines TRBV5-1 with TRBJ2-7, with D tentatively TRBD2 (5 bases). V lost 1 base and J lost 3, with 8 bases in between. Germline assignment: CDR1 SGHRS and CDR2 YFSETQ. The CDR3 contains 13 residues. CDR3 bases: TGCGCCAGCAGCTTGTCCGGGGTCTACGAGCAGTACTTC. Translation gives CASSLSGVYEQYF.

The chain recombines TRBV27 with TRBJ2-6, with 9 bases fitting TRBD1. The V gene's germline CDR1 is MNHEY and CDR2 SMNVEV (reference sequence). Trimming at V came to 5 bases and at J to 2 bases, leaving 10 bases not matched to a gene. The CDR3 has 18 amino acids. In nucleotides, the CDR3 is TGTGCCAGCAGTCCACAGGGGGCCCTACTCCCTGGGGCCAACGTCCTGACTTTC. Translation gives CASSPQGALLPGANVLTF.

The chain has TRBV10-3 and TRBJ2-1, with a possible D match to TRBD1 (6 bases). V lost 6 bases and J 7 bases, leaving 10 bases between the germline ends. This CDR3 has 12 amino acids. From germline, CDR1 is ENHRY and CDR2 SYGVKD. The chain's CDR3 is CAISETGNEQFF. The CDR3 DNA follows: TGTGCCATCAGCGAAACAGGGAATGAGCAGTTCTTC.

This clone occurred a few times. The genes are TRBV2 and TRBJ2-2; perhaps TRBD1 as D (6 bases). This CDR3 spans 15 amino acids. Germline CDR1 reads SNHLY; CDR2 reads FYNNEI. The V and J ends lost 4 bases and 5 bases respectively, with 14 bases between them. CDR3 DNA: TGTGCCAGCAGTGGAGTGCTGCAGGGGACCGGGGAGCTGTTTTTT. Its protein product is CASSGVLQGTGELFF.

The chain joins TRBV7-8 to TRBJ1-1; D might be TRBD1 (6 bases). This CDR3 region has 15 residues. Germline-derived CDR1 and CDR2 are SGHVS and FQNEAQ. With 4 bases removed from V and 5 bases from J, the gap between germline ends came to 17 bases. The CDR3 sequence is CASSSRRTARTEAFF. The CDR3 region has the DNA TGTGCCAGCAGCTCACGTAGGACAGCGAGGACTGAAGCTTTCTTT.

The chain has TRBV6-1 and TRBJ2-5; D might be TRBD1 (8 bases). Per the germline V gene, CDR1 is MNHNS and CDR2 is SASEGT. V lost 8 bases and J lost 4, with 14 bases in between. This CDR3 contains 13 residues. The CDR3 DNA reads as TGTGCCAGCCGGTACAGGGGGGGAGAGACCCAGTACTTC. Protein sequence: CASRYRGGETQYF.

This rearrangement joins TRBV6-1 to TRBJ2-7; 7 positions match TRBD1. The CDR3 spans 13 residues. The V segment lost 6 bases and the J segment 3 bases; nucleotides outside the gene matches: 5. Per the germline V gene, CDR1 is MNHNS and CDR2 is SASEGT. CDR3 sequence reads: CASRRDSNYEQYF. In nucleotides, the CDR3 is TGTGCCAGCAGAAGGGACAGTAACTACGAGCAGTACTTC.

The chain links TRBV7-8 to TRBJ2-3; 7 bases fit TRBD1. V was pared by 3 bases and J by 3 bases, with 6 bases of the junction left unmatched. Germline V gene data show CDR1 as SGHVS and CDR2 as FQNEAQ. This CDR3 comprises 15 residues. CDR3 residues: CASSFNLQGTDTQYF. The CDR3 DNA reads as TGTGCCAGCAGCTTTAACTTACAGGGGACAGATACGCAGTATTTT.

The chain has TRBV29-1 and TRBJ1-4; a weak D match, TRBD1 (6 bases). This CDR3 contains 13 residues. The germline V gene encodes CDR1 SQVTM and CDR2 ANQGSEA. The V end was cut by 4 bases, the J end by 3 bases, with 9 bases between. CDR3 amino acids: CSVGYRANEKLFF. CDR3 DNA sequence: TGCAGCGTTGGTTACAGGGCTAATGAAAAACTGTTTTTT.

Here the CDR3 reads CAWSVGVKPNQPQHF. The CDR3 DNA follows: TGTGCCTGGAGTGTAGGAGTTAAGCCCAATCAGCCCCAGCATTTT. The rearrangement joins TRBV30 to TRBJ1-5; the D is unclear. Trimming left V 0 bases short and J 3 bases short, with 12 bases between. The CDR3 spans 15 residues. The germline V gene has CDR1 GTSNPN and CDR2 SVGIG (reference sequence). The whole variable domain, filled in from reference TRBV30 and TRBJ1-5, reads SQTIHQWPATLVQPVGSPLSLECTVEGTSNPNLYWYRQAAGRGLQLLFYSVGIGQISSEVPQNLSASRPQDRQFILSSKKLLLSDSGFYLCAWSVGVKPNQPQHFGDGTRLSIL.

The genes are TRBV7-3 and TRBJ2-7; D possibly corresponds to TRBD2 (6 bases). The CDR3 has 15 residues. From germline, CDR1 is SGHTA and CDR2 FQGTGA. V dropped 4 bases and J dropped 3 bases, with 16 bases sitting between them. The CDR3 reads CASSSQYGTYYEQYF. DNA of the CDR3: TGTGCCAGCAGCTCACAATATGGGACTTACTACGAGCAGTACTTC.

The chain recombines TRBV5-1 with TRBJ1-2; TRBD1 agrees at 8 bases. V lost 2 bases to trimming and J lost 8 bases; unmatched junction nucleotides: 8. The CDR3 is made up of 14 amino acids. Germline V lookup: CDR1 SGHRS, CDR2 YFSETQ. The CDR3 is CASSFAGGAGGYTF. CDR3 DNA: TGCGCCAGCAGCTTTGCAGGGGGCGCGGGGGGCTACACCTTC.

J is TRBJ1-6 and V is TRBV2; weak D call: TRBD1 (5 bases). Germline V gene lookup returns CDR1 SNHLY and CDR2 FYNNEI. The V end lost 11 bases, the J end lost 8 bases, and 16 bases lay between the germline ends. The CDR3 is 13 residues long. The CDR3 region is CAGTWGDDSPLHF. The CDR3 DNA reads TGTGCCGGAACTTGGGGGGACGATTCACCCCTCCACTTT.